Shown below are 23 T cell receptor beta chains from a single sample sequenced in a study of T-cell reconstitution after alpha-beta-depleted transplantation in children. Unique molecular identifiers were used to barcode this TCRbeta library. TCRdb recomputed calls from the PCR reads with MiXCR, one row per CDR3 protein. This table holds hundreds of thousands of distinct CDR3 sequences, about a tenth found once. This specimen was PBMCs, taken before TCRalphabeta/CD19-depleted stem cell transplant. The source is a boy under two years old with acute myeloid leukemia, due to receive a stem cell transplant.

This clonotype appeared many times. V and J are TRBV28 and TRBJ1-1; D is undetermined. This CDR3 is 12 amino acids long. The V gene lost 7 bases and the J gene lost 8 bases, with 14 bases spanning the gap. Germline lookup yields CDR1 MDHEN and CDR2 SYDVKM. The CDR3 region has the DNA TGTGCCAGCATAGGTTCCGGGATAGAAGCTTTCTTT. It is translated as CASIGSGIEAFF.

The chain recombines TRBV19 with TRBJ2-2; 9 bases are shared with TRBD1. The CDR3 consists of 16 residues. Losses at the gene ends were 3 bases for V and 2 bases for J; bases not matched to a gene: 4. Germline V gene data show CDR1 as LNHDA and CDR2 as SQIVND (reference sequence). CDR3 residues: CASSIGTGINTGELFF. DNA of the CDR3: TGTGCCAGTAGTATCGGGACAGGGATTAACACCGGGGAGCTGTTTTTT.

This clonotype was counted many times. This chain connects TRBV15 to TRBJ2-3; 12 positions agree with TRBD2. This CDR3 is built from 16 residues. Germline CDR1 and CDR2: LNHNV and YYDKDF (reference sequence). After removal of 4 bases from V and 4 bases from J, the junction contained 6 bases not matched to a gene. As DNA, the CDR3 is TGTGCCACCAGCATCCGTGGGACTAGCGGGTCAGATACGCAGTATTTT. This encodes CATSIRGTSGSDTQYF.

On this clonotype itself: Being one base from a much bigger clone, this may be a read error. CDR3 nucleotides: TGTGCCAGCAGCTTAGTTTTGCTAGCGGGGTGGGATACGCAGTATTTT. Protein sequence: CASSLVLLAGWDTQYF. V gene TRBV7-8 combines with J gene TRBJ2-3, with 9 bases lining up with TRBD2. Germline trimming cut 1 base from V and 6 bases from J; bases unmatched to any gene: 8. The CDR3 has 16 residues. Germline V CDR1 and CDR2: SGHVS, FQNEAQ.

This clonotype has a count of ten or more. This chain joins TRBV7-9 and TRBJ1-1; unclear D gene. Per germline, CDR1 SEHNR and CDR2 FQNEAQ (reference sequence). The CDR3 is 10 residues long. V gave up 2 bases and J gave up 11 bases, with 6 bases separating them. The CDR3 coding sequence is TGTGCCAGCAGCTTAACACGGGCTTTCTTT. Amino acids: CASSLTRAFF.

This clonotype was observed many times. In DNA, the CDR3 is TGTGCCAGCAGGTCCGACGGGGGCGAGCAGTACTTC. Translating it yields CASRSDGGEQYF. V and J are TRBV28 and TRBJ2-7; the D gene is possibly TRBD2 (6 bases). CDR1 and CDR2 from the germline V gene are MDHEN and SYDVKM. Trimming cost V 6 bases and J 6 bases, with 12 bases left between them. The CDR3 loop spans 12 amino acids.

The chain is built from TRBV4-3 and TRBJ2-5; 10 bases fit TRBD1. The CDR3 is made up of 16 amino acids. Germline-derived CDR1 and CDR2 are LGHNA and YSLEER. The trim removed 2 bases at V and 5 bases at J, leaving 8 bases unmatched. CDR3 bases: TGCGCCAGCAGCCAAATCCCCGACAGGGGGCGCGAGACCCAGTACTTC. Its translation is CASSQIPDRGRETQYF.

This clonotype was detected many times. The chain couples TRBV7-2 to TRBJ1-1, with D perhaps matching TRBD1 (6 bases). The CDR3 is 14 amino acids. The germline V and J ends were trimmed by 4 bases and 0 bases, with 9 bases remaining between them. Germline CDR1 and CDR2: SGHTA and FQGNSA. CDR3 in DNA: TGTGCCAGCAGCTCACAGGGAATGAACACTGAAGCTTTCTTT. This encodes CASSSQGMNTEAFF.

This clonotype was observed many times. The V call is TRBV12-5, the J call TRBJ2-5; TRBD1 is a possible D gene (5 bases). CDR3 length equals 15 residues. V lost 0 bases and J 6 bases, leaving 14 bases between the germline ends. The germline CDR1 and CDR2 sequences are LGHNT and FRNRAP. The CDR3 protein is CASGLVRQGRKTQYF. The CDR3 DNA sequence: TGTGCTAGTGGTTTGGTACGGCAGGGTCGTAAGACCCAGTACTTC. The whole variable domain, remainder taken from reference TRBV12-5 and TRBJ2-5, is DARVTQTPRHKVTEMGQEVTMRCQPILGHNTVFWYRQTMMQGLELLAYFRNRAPLDDSGMPKDRFSAEMPDATLATLKIQPSEPRDSAVYFCASGLVRQGRKTQYFGPGTRLLVL.

The chain combines TRBV7-6 with TRBJ2-1; D call uncertain. Germline V gives CDR1 SGHVS, CDR2 FNYEAQ. The CDR3 consists of 14 residues. V lost 4 bases, J lost 3 bases, and 10 bases lay in between. This chain's CDR3 is CASSWIFGYNEQFF. CDR3 DNA: TGTGCCAGCAGCTGGATTTTTGGCTACAATGAGCAGTTCTTC.

This clonotype was observed at least ten times. The gene calls are TRBV29-1 and TRBJ2-1, with 10 bases matching TRBD2. V lost 3 bases and J lost 10; bases outside the gene matches: 9. The germline CDR1 and CDR2 sequences are SQVTM and ANQGSEA. The CDR3 is 14 residues long. The CDR3 sequence: CSVDSGTSVREQFF. The CDR3 nucleotides are TGCAGCGTTGACTCCGGGACTAGCGTTAGAGAGCAGTTCTTC.

This clonotype has at least ten counts. This chain links TRBV5-1 with TRBJ2-7, with D perhaps matching TRBD2 (6 bases). V lost 4 bases and J 3 bases, leaving 11 bases between the germline ends. The CDR3 sequence is 13 residues long. CDR1 and CDR2 (germline): SGHRS, YFSETQ. CDR3 in DNA: TGCGCCAGCAGCATGGGACTTTACTACGAGCAGTACTTC. The encoded protein is CASSMGLYYEQYF. Supplemented by reference TRBV5-1 and TRBJ2-7, the full variable domain reads KAGVTQTPRYLIKTRGQQVTLSCSPISGHRSVSWYQQTPGQGLQFLFEYFSETQRNKGNFPGRFSGRQFSNSRSEMNVSTLELGDSALYLCASSMGLYYEQYFGPGTRLTVT.

This clonotype appeared many times. The J gene is TRBJ1-4, the V gene TRBV12-3 or TRBV12-4, with TRBD1 as a possible D gene (5 bases). V lost 3 bases and J 6 bases, leaving 17 bases between the germline ends. The CDR3 covers 16 residues. CDR3 sequence (DNA): TGTGCCAGCAGTTTTCTAAGCGGAGGGGAATATGAAAAACTGTTTTTT. Translating gives CASSFLSGGEYEKLFF.

Notes on this clonotype: It may be a read error: a sequence one base away is much more abundant. The chain's CDR3 is CDSSLGGQGSIQYF. The CDR3 region has the DNA TGTGACAGCAGTTTAGGGGGACAGGGGTCCATTCAGTACTTC. This chain connects TRBV28 to TRBJ2-4; TRBD1 matches 10 bases. Germline V CDR1 and CDR2: MDHEN, SYDVKM. The CDR3 has 14 amino acids.

This clonotype has a handful of counts. The V call is TRBV4-2, the J call TRBJ2-6; 12 bases align to TRBD2. This CDR3 has 20 residues. CDR1 is LGHNA and CDR2 is YNFKEQ in the germline V gene. J gave up 0 bases and V 2 bases, and 8 bases lay outside the gene matches. CDR3 sequence: CASSQQMTSGGYSGANVLTF. CDR3 nucleotide sequence: TGTGCCAGCAGCCAACAAATGACTAGCGGGGGCTACTCTGGGGCCAACGTCCTGACTTTC.

This clonotype was seen many times. The chain employs TRBV6-2 or TRBV6-3 and TRBJ1-1, with D hard to call. Germline CDR1 and CDR2: MNHEY and SVGEGT. Trimming shortened V by 2 bases and J by 1 base, and 8 bases separated the two germline ends. The length of the CDR3 is 14 residues. The DNA of the CDR3 is TGTGCCAGCAGTTACAGCCAGCGGAACACTGAAGCTTTCTTT. Translated: CASSYSQRNTEAFF.

The chain carries TRBV11-1 and TRBJ2-6, with 7 bases aligning to TRBD1. The CDR3 is made up of 19 amino acids. The V segment lost 5 bases and the J segment 0 bases; nucleotides outside the gene matches: 13. Germline V gene data show CDR1 as SGHAT and CDR2 as FQDESV (reference sequence). CDR3 residues: CASSLRDRDSHSGANVLTF. DNA of the CDR3: TGTGCCAGCAGCCTTAGGGACCGGGACAGCCACTCTGGGGCCAACGTCCTGACTTTC.

A word on this clonotype: The germline gene is not matched at one end of the junction; a read error may be the cause. The rearrangement links TRBV28 to TRBJ2-7; D perhaps matches TRBD2 (5 bases). The CDR3 totals 17 residues. The germline gives CDR1 MDHEN, CDR2 SYDVKM. CDR3: CAISFNRATAGSYEQYF. CDR3 nucleotides: TGTGCCATCAGTTTTAACCGGGCCACGGCGGGTTCCTACGAGCAGTACTTC.

This clonotype has ten or more counts. CDR3 in DNA: TGTGCCACCAGTAAGAACAGGGTTGATACGCAGTATTTT. It yields the protein CATSKNRVDTQYF. The chain joins TRBV24-1 to TRBJ2-3; the D gene is possibly TRBD1 (6 bases). The CDR3 has 13 amino acids. Germline-derived CDR1 and CDR2 are KGHDR and SFDVKD. V shed 6 bases and J shed 6 bases, with 12 bases lying between them.

The CDR3 DNA reads TGTGCCAGTAGTATGGGTAGATACTCCTACAATGAGCAGTTCTTC. Protein: CASSMGRYSYNEQFF. The chain links TRBV19 to TRBJ2-1, with unresolved D. The germline V gene has CDR1 LNHDA and CDR2 SQIVND (reference sequence). The CDR3 has 15 residues. The ends were cut back, 3 bases at V and 0 bases at J, with 9 bases in the middle.

This clonotype was seen repeatedly, ten times or more. The rearrangement links TRBV5-1 to TRBJ2-2; D remains ambiguous. Germline CDR1 is SGHRS and CDR2 is YFSETQ. Trimming stripped 4 bases from V and 6 bases from J, with 13 bases between. The CDR3 sequence is 14 residues long. In DNA, the CDR3 is TGCGCCAGCAGCCCGCTTATTAAGGCCGGGGAGCTGTTTTTT. As protein: CASSPLIKAGELFF.

This clonotype was detected only a few times. V gene TRBV7-2 combines with J gene TRBJ2-1; the match to TRBD2 covers 12 bases. This CDR3 is 17 amino acids long. V dropped 7 bases and J dropped 8; count of bases not matched to a gene: 15. Germline CDR1 reads SGHTA; CDR2 reads FQGNSA. The CDR3 reads CASIYILSTSGRHEQFF. DNA of the CDR3: TGTGCCAGCATCTATATACTCTCGACTAGCGGGAGACATGAGCAGTTCTTC.

This clonotype was recorded at least ten times. The chain has TRBV4-1 and TRBJ2-2; D not resolved. V shed 3 bases and J shed 2 bases, with 13 bases lying between them. CDR1 MGHRA and CDR2 YSYEKL come from the germline V gene. The CDR3 is 16 amino acids. The CDR3 DNA follows: TGCGCCAGCAGCCACCCTGGAAGGAGCAACACCGGGGAGCTGTTTTTT. This codes for CASSHPGRSNTGELFF.